The 10 T cell receptor beta chains below were found in one sample sequenced in a study of response to subunit inactivated influenza vaccine. TCRdb processed the RT-PCR reads anew with MiXCR; each CDR3 protein has one entry. The repertoire has about half a million distinct CDR3 sequences, around 25% of them found once; the top ten carry approximately 2%. The source material was CD4+ T cells sorted from PBMCs, sampled roughly 5 days after vaccination. These TCRs come from a man between 50 and 59 years old who received an inactivated influenza vaccine.

The V call is TRBV6-1, the J call TRBJ1-6; 9 bases fit TRBD1. Trimming cost V 6 bases and J 7 bases; bases outside gene matches: 10. This CDR3 contains 16 residues. The germline V gene encodes CDR1 MNHNS and CDR2 SASEGT. The CDR3 is CASSLPQGAENSPLHF. CDR3 DNA sequence: TGTGCCAGCAGCCTCCCACAGGGGGCCGAGAATTCACCCCTCCACTTT.

The J gene is TRBJ2-5, the V gene TRBV6-2 or TRBV6-3; no definite D call. From germline, CDR1 is MNHEY and CDR2 SVGEGT. This CDR3 comprises 12 residues. The germline V and J ends were trimmed by 9 bases and 2 bases, with 10 bases remaining between them. This chain's CDR3 is CASQIPQETQYF. The CDR3 DNA sequence: TGTGCCAGTCAAATACCTCAAGAGACCCAGTACTTC.

This clonotype was observed a handful of times. V gene TRBV7-2 combines with J gene TRBJ2-1; D gene ambiguous. CDR1 is SGHTA, CDR2 FQGNSA, per germline. The CDR3 runs to 15 residues. Trimming removed 6 bases from V and 0 bases from J, with 12 bases in between. The CDR3 protein is CASRLTPSSYNEQFF. The CDR3 bases are TGTGCCAGCAGACTCACTCCTAGCTCCTACAATGAGCAGTTCTTC.

V and J are TRBV10-3 and TRBJ1-6; 7 bases match TRBD1. V lost 4 bases and J lost 5; bases outside the gene matches: 5. The CDR3 is 15 amino acids. Germline V gene lookup returns CDR1 ENHRY and CDR2 SYGVKD. The CDR3 DNA reads as TGTGCCATCAGTGCCTCCGGGACAGATAATTCACCCCTCCACTTT. It translates to CAISASGTDNSPLHF.

This chain links TRBV15 with TRBJ1-2; the D is unclear. Germline CDR1 reads LNHNV; CDR2 reads YYDKDF (reference sequence). V was shortened by 4 bases and J by 0 bases, with 12 bases between the two germline ends. The length of the CDR3 is 15 residues. DNA of the CDR3: TGTGCCACCAGCATGGGTCCAGGAGCTAACTATGGCTACACCTTC. Its translation: CATSMGPGANYGYTF.

This clonotype was recorded once. This chain connects TRBV9 to TRBJ1-2; D is undetermined. The CDR3 is made up of 13 amino acids. Germline values: CDR1 SGDLS, CDR2 YYNGEE. V was pared by 0 bases and J by 4 bases, with 7 bases between. CDR3 in amino acids: CASSVGEGYGYTF. CDR3 DNA: TGTGCCAGCAGCGTAGGAGAGGGCTATGGCTACACCTTC.

The chain recombines TRBV28 with TRBJ1-1; 7 bases match TRBD1. The CDR3 runs to 12 residues. Germline V gene sequence: CDR1 MDHEN, CDR2 SYDVKM. Trimming cost V 5 bases and J 7 bases; bases outside gene matches: 4. CDR3 nucleotides: TGTGCCAGCAGTGCCAACAGGGGTGAAGCTTTCTTT. Protein sequence: CASSANRGEAFF.

The CDR3 DNA follows: TGTGCCAGCACCGGAGGCGGCCCGCGGGGGACTGAAGCTTTCTTT. As protein: CASTGGGPRGTEAFF. The chain employs TRBV2 and TRBJ1-1; perhaps TRBD1 as D (5 bases). The V end lost 7 bases, the J end lost 5 bases, and 20 bases lay between the germline ends. The CDR3 loop spans 15 amino acids. Per the germline V gene, CDR1 is SNHLY and CDR2 is FYNNEI.

A few counts support this clonotype. The CDR3 is CASSESSGGLYNEQFF. As DNA, the CDR3 is TGCGCCAGCAGTGAGTCGAGCGGGGGGCTCTACAATGAGCAGTTCTTC. The rearrangement joins TRBV10-1 to TRBJ2-1; 9 bases align to TRBD2. Per germline, CDR1 WNHNN and CDR2 SYGVQD (reference sequence). V lost 0 bases and J lost 3; bases outside the gene matches: 3. There are 16 residues in the CDR3.

This clonotype was counted between two and nine times. The CDR3 sequence: CASSQDGGLAYEQYF. CDR3 in DNA: TGCGCCAGCAGCCAAGATGGCGGACTAGCCTACGAGCAGTACTTC. This sequence joins TRBV4-3 and TRBJ2-7; 7 bases agree with TRBD2. Looked up from germline, CDR1 is LGHNA and CDR2 is YSLEER. The CDR3 sequence is 15 residues long. V lost 0 bases, J lost 2 bases, and 4 bases stayed unmatched.